These T cell receptor beta chains were read from a single sample in a study of cytomegalovirus exposure and HLA in healthy donors. Sequencing used immunoSEQ multiplex PCR; TCRdb keeps in-frame clones, though not all of them. The profile shows 100,000 to 150,000 clones, more than 65% of them singletons. The specimen sequenced was PBMCs. These receptors were collected from a middle-aged man in good health and CMV-seronegative. The CDR3 runs from the conserved cysteine through the conserved F or W. Fields, in order: D gene, J gene, clone size, V gene, CDR3 DNA, CDR3 protein. The D gene is left open where the match is weak. Clone size is shown for a subset of rows, as once, few, many or a class of expanded clone.

. TRBJ1-2 few TRBV30 TGTGCCTGGGGGATAGGGGCGGGGGCTGGCTACACCTTC CAWGIGAGAGYTF
TRBD1 TRBJ1-1 . TRBV4-3 TGCGCCAGCAGCCGCCTAACAGGGGCCACTGAAGCTTTCTTT CASSRLTGATEAFF
TRBD2 TRBJ2-3 . TRBV28 TGTGCCAGCAGTTTCCTAGCGGGGACAGATACGCAGTATTTT CASSFLAGTDTQYF
TRBD1 TRBJ2-4 . TRBV19 TGTGCCAGTAGTCCCGGGACAGGGGCCCCAGCCAAAAACATTCAGTACTTC CASSPGTGAPAKNIQYF
. TRBJ2-2 . TRBV2 TGTGCCAGCAGTGAAACCCAGGAAGCGAACACCGGGGAGCTGTTTTTT CASSETQEANTGELFF
. TRBJ2-7 . TRBV13 TGTGCCAGCAGCTTAGTCGGCGGATCCTACGAGCAGTACTTC CASSLVGGSYEQYF
TRBD1 TRBJ2-7 . TRBV27 TGTGCCAGCAGTCCCGGGACAGCACCCTACGAGCAGTACTTC CASSPGTAPYEQYF
. TRBJ2-3 . TRBV5-1 TGCGCCAGCAGCTTGAATCCGGGTCAGACAGATACGCAGTATTTT CASSLNPGQTDTQYF
TRBD2 TRBJ2-7 . TRBV15 TGTGCCACCAGCAGAGACCCGGGAGGGGCTTGGGAGCAGTACTTC CATSRDPGGAWEQYF
. TRBJ1-4 . TRBV2 TGTGCCAGCAGTCTCGACAAAACGGGGAATGAAAAACTGTTTTTT CASSLDKTGNEKLFF
TRBD1 TRBJ2-1 . TRBV6-5 TGTGCCAGCACCCCCCCCAACAGGGGAAAGCAGTTCTTC CASTPPNRGKQFF
. TRBJ2-7 . TRBV2 TGTGCCAGCAGTGACCCGGGTTTCGAGCAGTACTTC CASSDPGFEQYF
TRBD1 TRBJ2-7 . TRBV30 TGTGCCTTTGAGGGGGCTGGTGAGCAGTACTTC CAFEGAGEQYF
. TRBJ2-7 . TRBV4-3 TGCGCCAGCAGCCAAGGACAGGCGAGCTCCTACGAGCAGTACTTC CASSQGQASSYEQYF
TRBD1 TRBJ2-7 . TRBV19 TGTGCCAGTAGTACTGGACAGGTGTACGAGCAGTACTTC CASSTGQVYEQYF
. TRBJ1-5 . TRBV13 TGTGCCAGCAGCGAACAGGGTCCCAACCAGCCCCAGCATTTT CASSEQGPNQPQHF
TRBD1 TRBJ1-4 . TRBV2 TGTGCCAGCAAAGATGGGACAGGGGGTGAAAAACTGTTTTTT CASKDGTGGEKLFF
. TRBJ2-1 . TRBV5-1 TGCGCCAGCAGCTTTGTAGGGGCGAGCTCCTACAATGAGCAGTTCTTC CASSFVGASSYNEQFF
TRBD1 TRBJ2-3 . TRBV29-1 TGCAGCGTTGCCCAGGGGGCAGATACGCAGTATTTT CSVAQGADTQYF
. TRBJ2-5 . TRBV11-2 TGTGCCAGCAGCTTAGGGGAGTATGAGACCCAGTACTTC CASSLGEYETQYF
TRBD1 TRBJ1-5 . TRBV7-9 TGTGCCAGCAGCATTGGGACAGGGGTAGGTCAGCCCCAGCATTTT CASSIGTGVGQPQHF
. TRBJ2-1 . TRBV29-1 TGCAGCGTCTCGGTGCGGGGTAATGAGCAGTTCTTC CSVSVRGNEQFF
TRBD1 TRBJ1-5 . TRBV19 TGTGCCAGTAGTATTTCGAATCGGGACAGGGTCGGTGGTAGCAATCAGCCCCAGCATTTT CASSISNRDRVGGSNQPQHF
. TRBJ1-5 . TRBV5-1 TGCGCCAGCAGCTTGGATGTGGGCCAGCCCCAGCATTTT CASSLDVGQPQHF
TRBD2 TRBJ2-1 . TRBV7-8 TGTGCCAGCAGCGCCCTAGCGGGGGGGCTCTACAATGAGCAGTTCTTC CASSALAGGLYNEQFF
. TRBJ2-7 . TRBV27 TGTGCCAGCGGCAGGGGGGACTCCTACGAGCAGTACTTC CASGRGDSYEQYF
TRBD2 TRBJ2-1 . TRBV19 TGTGCCAGTAGCAATTTACTAGCGGGGGGGGTTTACAATGAGCAGTTCTTC CASSNLLAGGVYNEQFF
TRBD2 TRBJ2-7 . TRBV19 TGTGCCAGTAGTATGAGGTTCGCGGGGGGCCCCGAGGAGCAGTACTTC CASSMRFAGGPEEQYF
TRBD1 TRBJ1-6 . TRBV12-5 TGTGCTACCGCAGGGGGGACAGGGGGTAATTCACCCCTCCACTTT CATAGGTGGNSPLHF